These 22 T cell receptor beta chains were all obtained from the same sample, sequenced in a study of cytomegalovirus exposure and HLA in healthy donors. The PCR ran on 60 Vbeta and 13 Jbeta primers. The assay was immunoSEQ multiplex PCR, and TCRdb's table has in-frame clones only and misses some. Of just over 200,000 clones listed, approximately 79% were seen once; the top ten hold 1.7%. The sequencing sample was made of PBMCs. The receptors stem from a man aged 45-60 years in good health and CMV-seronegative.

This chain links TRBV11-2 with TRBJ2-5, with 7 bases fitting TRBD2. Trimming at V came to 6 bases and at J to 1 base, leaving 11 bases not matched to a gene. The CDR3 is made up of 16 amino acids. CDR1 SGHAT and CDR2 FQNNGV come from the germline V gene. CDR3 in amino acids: CASSFGGRGVQETQYF. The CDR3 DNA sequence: TGTGCCAGCAGTTTCGGCGGGAGAGGGGTCCAAGAGACCCAGTACTTC.

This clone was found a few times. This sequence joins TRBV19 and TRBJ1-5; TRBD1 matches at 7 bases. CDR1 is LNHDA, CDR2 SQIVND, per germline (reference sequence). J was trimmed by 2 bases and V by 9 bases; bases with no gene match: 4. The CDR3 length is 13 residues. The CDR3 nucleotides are TGTGCCAGCAACGACAGGGGCAATCAGCCCCAGCATTTT. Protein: CASNDRGNQPQHF.

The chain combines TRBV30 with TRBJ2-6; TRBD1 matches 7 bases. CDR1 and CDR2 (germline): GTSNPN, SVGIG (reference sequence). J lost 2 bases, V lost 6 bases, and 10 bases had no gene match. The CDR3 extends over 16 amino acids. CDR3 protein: CACLKRGTAGANVLTF. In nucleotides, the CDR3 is TGTGCCTGTCTGAAGAGAGGGACAGCTGGGGCCAACGTCCTGACTTTC.

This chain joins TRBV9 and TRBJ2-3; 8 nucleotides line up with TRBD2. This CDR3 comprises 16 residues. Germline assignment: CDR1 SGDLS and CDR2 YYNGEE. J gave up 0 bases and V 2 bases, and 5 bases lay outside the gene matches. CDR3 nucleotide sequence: TGTGCCAGCAGCGTCACTAGCGGATCTAGCACAGATACGCAGTATTTT. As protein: CASSVTSGSSTDTQYF.

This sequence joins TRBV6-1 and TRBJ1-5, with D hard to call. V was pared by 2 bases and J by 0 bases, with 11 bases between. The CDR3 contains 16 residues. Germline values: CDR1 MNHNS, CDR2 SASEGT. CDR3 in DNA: TGTGCCAGCAGTGAACGGAGGGATATTAGCAATCAGCCCCAGCATTTT. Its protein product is CASSERRDISNQPQHF.

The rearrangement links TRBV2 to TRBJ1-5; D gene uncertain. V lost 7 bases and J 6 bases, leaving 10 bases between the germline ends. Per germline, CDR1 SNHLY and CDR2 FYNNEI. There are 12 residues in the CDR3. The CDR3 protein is CASNTRGQPQHF. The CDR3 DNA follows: TGTGCCAGCAATACACGGGGTCAGCCCCAGCATTTT.

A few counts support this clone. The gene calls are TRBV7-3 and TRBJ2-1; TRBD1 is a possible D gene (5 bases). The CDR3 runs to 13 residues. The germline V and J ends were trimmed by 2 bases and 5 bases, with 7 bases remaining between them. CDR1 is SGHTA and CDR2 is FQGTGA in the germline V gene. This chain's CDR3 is CASSLGANNEQFF. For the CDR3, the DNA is TGTGCCAGCAGCTTAGGGGCCAACAATGAGCAGTTCTTC.

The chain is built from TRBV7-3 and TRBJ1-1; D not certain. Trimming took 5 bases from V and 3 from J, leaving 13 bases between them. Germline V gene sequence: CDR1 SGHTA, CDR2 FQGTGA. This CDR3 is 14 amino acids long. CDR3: CASSRSGRDTEAFF. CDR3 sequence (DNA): TGTGCCAGCAGCCGGAGTGGCCGGGACACTGAAGCTTTCTTT.

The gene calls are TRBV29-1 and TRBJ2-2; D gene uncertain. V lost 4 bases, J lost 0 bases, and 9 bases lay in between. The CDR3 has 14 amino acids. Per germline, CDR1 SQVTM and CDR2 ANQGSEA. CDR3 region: CSVASVPNTGELFF. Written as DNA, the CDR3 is TGCAGCGTTGCCAGCGTACCGAACACCGGGGAGCTGTTTTTT.

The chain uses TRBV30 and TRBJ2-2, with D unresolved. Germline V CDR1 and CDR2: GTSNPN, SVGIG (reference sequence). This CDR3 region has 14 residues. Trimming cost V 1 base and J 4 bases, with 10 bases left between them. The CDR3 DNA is TGTGCCTGGAGTGGTATGGGCGCCACCGGGGAGCTGTTTTTT. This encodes CAWSGMGATGELFF.

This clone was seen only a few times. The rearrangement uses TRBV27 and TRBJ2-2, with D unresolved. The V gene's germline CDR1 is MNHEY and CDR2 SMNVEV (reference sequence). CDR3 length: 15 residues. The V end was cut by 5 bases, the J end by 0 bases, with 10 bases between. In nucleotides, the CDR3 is TGTGCCAGCAGTCAGTACACCCCGAACACCGGGGAGCTGTTTTTT. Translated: CASSQYTPNTGELFF.

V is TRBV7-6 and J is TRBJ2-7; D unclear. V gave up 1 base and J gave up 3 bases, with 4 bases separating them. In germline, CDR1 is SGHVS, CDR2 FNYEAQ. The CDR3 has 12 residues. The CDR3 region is CASSLGSYEQYF. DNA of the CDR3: TGTGCCAGCAGCTTAGGCAGCTACGAGCAGTACTTC.

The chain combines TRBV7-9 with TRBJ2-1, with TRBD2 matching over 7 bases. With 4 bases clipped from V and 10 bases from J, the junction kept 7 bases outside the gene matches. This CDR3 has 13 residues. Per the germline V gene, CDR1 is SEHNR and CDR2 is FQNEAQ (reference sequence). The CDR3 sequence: CASSSLTGGEQFF. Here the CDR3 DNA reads TGTGCCAGCAGCTCCTTGACCGGGGGGGAGCAGTTCTTC.

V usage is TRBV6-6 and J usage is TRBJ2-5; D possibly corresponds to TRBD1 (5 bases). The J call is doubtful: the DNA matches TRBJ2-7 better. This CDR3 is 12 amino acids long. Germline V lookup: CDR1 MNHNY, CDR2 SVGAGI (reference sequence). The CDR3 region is CASLGRVSEQYF. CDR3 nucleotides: TGTGCCAGCTTGGGCAGGGTATCCGAGCAGTACTTC.

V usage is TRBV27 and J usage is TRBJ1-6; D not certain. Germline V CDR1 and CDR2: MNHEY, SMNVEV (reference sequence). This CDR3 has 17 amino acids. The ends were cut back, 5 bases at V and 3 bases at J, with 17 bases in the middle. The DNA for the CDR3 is TGTGCCAGCAGTCCCAGGATAGGAAGTTACTATAATTCACCCCTCCACTTT. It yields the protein CASSPRIGSYYNSPLHF.

The CDR3 region is CASSRGREGNEQFF. Written as DNA, the CDR3 is TGTGCCAGCAGTCGGGGAAGGGAGGGCAATGAGCAGTTCTTC. V is TRBV2 and J is TRBJ2-1; TRBD2 matches at 7 bases. The CDR3 consists of 14 residues. Trimming took 5 bases from V and 6 from J; bases not matched to a gene: 7. Germline CDR1 is SNHLY and CDR2 is FYNNEI.

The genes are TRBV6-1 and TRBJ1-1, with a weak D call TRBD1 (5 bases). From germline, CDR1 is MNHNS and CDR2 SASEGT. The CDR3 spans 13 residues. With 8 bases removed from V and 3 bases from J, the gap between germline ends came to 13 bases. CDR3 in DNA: TGTGCCAGCTCACGACAGACCTACACTGAAGCTTTCTTT. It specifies CASSRQTYTEAFF.

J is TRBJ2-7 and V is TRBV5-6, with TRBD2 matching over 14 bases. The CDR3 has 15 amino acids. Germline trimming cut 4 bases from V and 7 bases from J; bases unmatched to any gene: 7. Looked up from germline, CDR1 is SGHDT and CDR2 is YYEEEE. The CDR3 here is CASSNPGLAGVEQYF. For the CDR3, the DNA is TGTGCCAGCAGCAATCCGGGACTAGCGGGAGTTGAGCAGTACTTC.

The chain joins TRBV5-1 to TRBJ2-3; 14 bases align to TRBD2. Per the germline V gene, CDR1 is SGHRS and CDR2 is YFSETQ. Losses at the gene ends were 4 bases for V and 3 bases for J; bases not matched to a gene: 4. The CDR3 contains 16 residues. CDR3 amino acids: CASSPGTSGRTDTQYF. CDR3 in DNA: TGCGCCAGCAGCCCCGGGACTAGCGGGAGAACAGATACGCAGTATTTT.

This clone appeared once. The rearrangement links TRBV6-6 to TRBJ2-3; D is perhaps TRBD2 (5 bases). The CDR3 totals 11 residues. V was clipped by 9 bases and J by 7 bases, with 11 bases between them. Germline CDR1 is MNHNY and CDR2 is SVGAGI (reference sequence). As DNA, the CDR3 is TGTGCCAGTCTCTCGGACTATACGCAGTATTTT. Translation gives CASLSDYTQYF.

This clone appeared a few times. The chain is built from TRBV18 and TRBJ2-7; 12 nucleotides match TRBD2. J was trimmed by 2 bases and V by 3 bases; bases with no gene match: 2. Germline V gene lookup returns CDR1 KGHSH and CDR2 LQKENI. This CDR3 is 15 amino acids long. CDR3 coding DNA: TGTGCCAGCTCACCGGGACTAGCGGGCACCTACGAGCAGTACTTC. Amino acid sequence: CASSPGLAGTYEQYF.

The CDR3 sequence is CASSLSPGLAGGSTGEQFF. CDR3 nucleotides: TGTGCCAGCAGCTTGTCCCCGGGACTAGCGGGAGGGTCAACAGGTGAGCAGTTCTTC. The chain couples TRBV5-4 to TRBJ2-1, with 16 nucleotides matching TRBD2. V was clipped by 1 base and J by 9 bases; unmatched bases: 13. The CDR3 covers 19 residues. Germline V gene data show CDR1 as SGHNT and CDR2 as YYREEE (reference sequence).